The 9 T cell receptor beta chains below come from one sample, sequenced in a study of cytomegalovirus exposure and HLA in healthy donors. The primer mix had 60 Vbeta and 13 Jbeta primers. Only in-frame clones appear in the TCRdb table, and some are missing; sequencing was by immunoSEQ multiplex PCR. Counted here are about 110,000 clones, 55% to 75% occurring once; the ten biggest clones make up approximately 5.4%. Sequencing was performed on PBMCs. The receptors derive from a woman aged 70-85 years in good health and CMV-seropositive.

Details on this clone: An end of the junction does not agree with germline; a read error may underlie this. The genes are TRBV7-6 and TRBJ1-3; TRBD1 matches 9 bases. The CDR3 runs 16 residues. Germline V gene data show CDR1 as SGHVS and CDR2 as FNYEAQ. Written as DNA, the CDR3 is TGTGCCAGCAGCTTAGGACAGGGGGACTTTGGAGACACCATATATTTT. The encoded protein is CASSLGQGDFGDTIYF.

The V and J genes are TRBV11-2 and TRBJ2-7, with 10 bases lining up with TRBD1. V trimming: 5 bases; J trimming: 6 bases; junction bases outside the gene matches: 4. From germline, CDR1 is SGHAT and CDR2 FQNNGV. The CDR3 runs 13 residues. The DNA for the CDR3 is TGTGCCAGCAGCCCTTGGACAGGGGGCGAGCAGTACTTC. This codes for CASSPWTGGEQYF.

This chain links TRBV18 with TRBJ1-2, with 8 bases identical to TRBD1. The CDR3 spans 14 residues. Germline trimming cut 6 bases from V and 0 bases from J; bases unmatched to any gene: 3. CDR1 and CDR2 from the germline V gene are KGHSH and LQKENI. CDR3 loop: CASSTGDTNYGYTF. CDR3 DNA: TGTGCCAGCTCGACAGGGGACACTAACTATGGCTACACCTTC.

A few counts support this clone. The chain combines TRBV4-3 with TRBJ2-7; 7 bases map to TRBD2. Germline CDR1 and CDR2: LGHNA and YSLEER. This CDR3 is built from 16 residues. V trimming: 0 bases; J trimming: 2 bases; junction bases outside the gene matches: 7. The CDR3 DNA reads TGCGCCAGCAGCCAAGACGGGGCGGGGGTACCCTACGAGCAGTACTTC. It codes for CASSQDGAGVPYEQYF.

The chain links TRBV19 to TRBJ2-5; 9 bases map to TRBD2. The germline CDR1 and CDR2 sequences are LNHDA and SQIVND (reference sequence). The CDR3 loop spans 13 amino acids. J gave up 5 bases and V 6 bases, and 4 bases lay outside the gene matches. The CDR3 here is CASSASGVETQYF. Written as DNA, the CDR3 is TGTGCCAGTAGCGCTAGCGGGGTGGAGACCCAGTACTTC.

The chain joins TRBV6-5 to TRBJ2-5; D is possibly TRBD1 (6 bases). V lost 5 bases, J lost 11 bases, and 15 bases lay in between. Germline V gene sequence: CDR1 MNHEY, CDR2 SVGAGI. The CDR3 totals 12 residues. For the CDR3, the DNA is TGTGCCAGCAGTCCCCAGAAGGGGGAGCAGTACTTC. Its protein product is CASSPQKGEQYF.

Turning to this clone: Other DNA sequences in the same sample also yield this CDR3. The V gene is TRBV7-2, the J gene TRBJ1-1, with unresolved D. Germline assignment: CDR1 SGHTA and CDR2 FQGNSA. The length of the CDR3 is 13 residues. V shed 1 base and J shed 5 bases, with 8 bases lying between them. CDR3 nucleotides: TGTGCCAGCAGCTTAGGAGGGAGAACTGAAGCTTTCTTT. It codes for CASSLGGRTEAFF.

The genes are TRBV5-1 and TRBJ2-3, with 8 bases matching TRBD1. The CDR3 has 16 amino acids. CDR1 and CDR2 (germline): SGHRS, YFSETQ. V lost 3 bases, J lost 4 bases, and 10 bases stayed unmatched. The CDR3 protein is CASSYGVQGGSDTQYF. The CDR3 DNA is TGCGCCAGCAGCTATGGCGTACAGGGGGGCTCAGATACGCAGTATTTT.

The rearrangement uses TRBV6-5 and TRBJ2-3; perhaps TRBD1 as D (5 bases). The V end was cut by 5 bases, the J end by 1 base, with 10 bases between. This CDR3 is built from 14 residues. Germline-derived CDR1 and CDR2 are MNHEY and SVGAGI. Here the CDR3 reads CASSPRVGTDTQYF. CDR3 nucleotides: TGTGCCAGCAGTCCCAGGGTGGGCACAGATACGCAGTATTTT.